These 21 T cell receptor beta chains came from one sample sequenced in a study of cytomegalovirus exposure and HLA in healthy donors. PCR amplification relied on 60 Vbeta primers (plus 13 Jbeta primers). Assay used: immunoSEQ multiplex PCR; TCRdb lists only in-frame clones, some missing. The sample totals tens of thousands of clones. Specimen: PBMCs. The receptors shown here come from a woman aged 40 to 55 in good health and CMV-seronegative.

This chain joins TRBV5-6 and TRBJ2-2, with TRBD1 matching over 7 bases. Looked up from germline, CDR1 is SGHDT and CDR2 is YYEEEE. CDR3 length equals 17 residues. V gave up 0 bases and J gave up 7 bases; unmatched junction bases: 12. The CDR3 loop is CASSLVGGTGELGELFF. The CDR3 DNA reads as TGTGCCAGCAGCTTGGTGGGCGGTACAGGGGAGCTCGGGGAGCTGTTTTTT.

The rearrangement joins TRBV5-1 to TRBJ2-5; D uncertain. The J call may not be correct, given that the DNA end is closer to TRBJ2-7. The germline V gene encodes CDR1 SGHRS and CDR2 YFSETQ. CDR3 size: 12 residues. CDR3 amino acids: CASSLARHEQYF. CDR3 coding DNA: TGCGCCAGCAGCTTGGCCAGGCACGAGCAGTACTTC.

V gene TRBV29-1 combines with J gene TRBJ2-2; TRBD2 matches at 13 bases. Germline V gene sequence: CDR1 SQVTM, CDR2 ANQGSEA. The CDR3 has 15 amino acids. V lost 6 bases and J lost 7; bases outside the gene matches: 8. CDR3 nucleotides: TGCAGCGTACGACTAGCGGGAGGACTTGACGGGGAGCTGTTTTTT. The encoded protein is CSVRLAGGLDGELFF.

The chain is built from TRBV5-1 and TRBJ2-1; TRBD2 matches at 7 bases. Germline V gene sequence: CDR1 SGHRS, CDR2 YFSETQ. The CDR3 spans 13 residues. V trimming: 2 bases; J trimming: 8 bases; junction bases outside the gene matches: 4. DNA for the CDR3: TGCGCCAGCAGCTTAGCGGGAAGGGATGAGCAGTTCTTC. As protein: CASSLAGRDEQFF.

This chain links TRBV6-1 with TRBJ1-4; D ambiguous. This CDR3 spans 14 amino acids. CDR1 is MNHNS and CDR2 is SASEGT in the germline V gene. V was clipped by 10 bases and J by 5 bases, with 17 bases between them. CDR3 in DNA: TGTGCCACCCAGCCGGGGAGTGACAATGAAAAACTGTTTTTT. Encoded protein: CATQPGSDNEKLFF.

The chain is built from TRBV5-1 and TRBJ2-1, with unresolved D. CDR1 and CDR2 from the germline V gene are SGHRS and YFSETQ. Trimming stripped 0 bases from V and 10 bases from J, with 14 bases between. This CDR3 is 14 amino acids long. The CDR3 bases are TGCGCCAGCAGCTTGGGACTCCACACGAACGAGCAGTTCTTC. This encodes CASSLGLHTNEQFF.

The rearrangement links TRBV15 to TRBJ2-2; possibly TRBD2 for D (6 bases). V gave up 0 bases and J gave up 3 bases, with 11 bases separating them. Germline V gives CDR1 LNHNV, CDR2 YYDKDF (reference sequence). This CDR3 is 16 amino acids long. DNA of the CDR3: TGTGCCACCAGCAGAGATCGGAGGGCATACACCGGGGAGCTGTTTTTT. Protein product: CATSRDRRAYTGELFF.

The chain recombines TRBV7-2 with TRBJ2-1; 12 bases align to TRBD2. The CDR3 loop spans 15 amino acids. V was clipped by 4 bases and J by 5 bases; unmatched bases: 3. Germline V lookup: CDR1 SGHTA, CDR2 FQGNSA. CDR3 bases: TGTGCCAGCAGCTCTAGCGGGGGGGCGGACAATGAGCAGTTCTTC. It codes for CASSSSGGADNEQFF.

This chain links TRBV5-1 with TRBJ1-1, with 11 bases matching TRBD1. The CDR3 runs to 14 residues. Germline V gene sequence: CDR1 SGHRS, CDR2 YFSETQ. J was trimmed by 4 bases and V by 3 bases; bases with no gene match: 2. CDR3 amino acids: CASSSGTGGTEAFF. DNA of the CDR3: TGCGCCAGCAGCTCCGGGACAGGGGGCACTGAAGCTTTCTTT.

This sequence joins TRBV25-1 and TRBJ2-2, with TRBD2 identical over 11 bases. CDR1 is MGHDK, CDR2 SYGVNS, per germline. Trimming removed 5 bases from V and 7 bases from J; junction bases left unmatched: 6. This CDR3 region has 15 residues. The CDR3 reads CASSSPTSGDGELFF. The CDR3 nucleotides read TGTGCCAGCAGTTCACCGACTAGCGGGGACGGGGAGCTGTTTTTT.

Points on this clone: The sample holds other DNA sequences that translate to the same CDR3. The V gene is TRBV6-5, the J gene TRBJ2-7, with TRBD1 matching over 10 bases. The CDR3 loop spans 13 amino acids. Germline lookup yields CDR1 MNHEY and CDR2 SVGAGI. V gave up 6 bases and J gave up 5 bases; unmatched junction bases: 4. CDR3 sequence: CASSRDRGHEQYF. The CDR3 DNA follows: TGTGCCAGCAGCCGGGACAGGGGCCACGAGCAGTACTTC.

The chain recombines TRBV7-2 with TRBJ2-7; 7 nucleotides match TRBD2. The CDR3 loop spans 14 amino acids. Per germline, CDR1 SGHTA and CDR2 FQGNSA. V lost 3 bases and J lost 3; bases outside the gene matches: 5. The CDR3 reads CASSFTGGLYEQYF. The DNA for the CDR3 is TGTGCCAGCAGCTTCACGGGGGGACTCTACGAGCAGTACTTC.

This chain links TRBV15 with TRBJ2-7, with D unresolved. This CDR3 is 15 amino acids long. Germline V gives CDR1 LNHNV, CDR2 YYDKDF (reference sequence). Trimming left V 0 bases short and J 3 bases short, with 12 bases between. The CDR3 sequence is CATSRDPGGSYEQYF. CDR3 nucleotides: TGTGCCACCAGCAGAGATCCTGGCGGAAGCTACGAGCAGTACTTC.

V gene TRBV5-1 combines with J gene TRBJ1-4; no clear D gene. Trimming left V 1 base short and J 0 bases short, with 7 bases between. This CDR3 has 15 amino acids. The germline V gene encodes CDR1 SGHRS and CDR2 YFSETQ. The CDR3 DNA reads TGCGCCAGCAGCTTGCCGGGGACAACTAATGAAAAACTGTTTTTT. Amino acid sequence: CASSLPGTTNEKLFF.

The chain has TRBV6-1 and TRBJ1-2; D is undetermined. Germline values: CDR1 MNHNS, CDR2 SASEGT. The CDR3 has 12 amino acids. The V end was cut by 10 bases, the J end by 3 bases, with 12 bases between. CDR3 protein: CATPRPYYGYTF. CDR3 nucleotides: TGTGCCACCCCGAGGCCCTACTATGGCTACACCTTC.

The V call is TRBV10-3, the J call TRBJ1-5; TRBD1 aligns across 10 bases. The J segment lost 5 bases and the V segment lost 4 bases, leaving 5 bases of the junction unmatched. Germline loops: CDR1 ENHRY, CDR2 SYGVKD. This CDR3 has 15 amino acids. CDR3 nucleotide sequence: TGTGCCATCAGTGCGGGACAGGGGAGTGATCAGCCCCAGCATTTT. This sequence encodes CAISAGQGSDQPQHF.

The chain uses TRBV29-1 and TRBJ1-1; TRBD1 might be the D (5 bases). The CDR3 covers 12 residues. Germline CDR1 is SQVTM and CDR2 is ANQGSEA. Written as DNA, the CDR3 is TGCAGTATTTCCAGGGTATCAACTGAAGCTTTCTTT. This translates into CSISRVSTEAFF.

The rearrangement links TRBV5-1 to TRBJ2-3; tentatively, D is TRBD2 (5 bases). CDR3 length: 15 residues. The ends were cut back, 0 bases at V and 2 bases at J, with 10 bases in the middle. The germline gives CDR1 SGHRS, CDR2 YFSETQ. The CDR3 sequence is CASSLGTPNTDTQYF. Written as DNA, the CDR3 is TGCGCCAGCAGCTTGGGGACTCCCAACACAGATACGCAGTATTTT.

CDR3 coding DNA: TGCGCCAGCAGCTTAGACTTCGGTACCCTCGTCGAGCAGTACTTC. This codes for CASSLDFGTLVEQYF. V gene TRBV5-1 combines with J gene TRBJ2-7; D is ambiguous. This CDR3 region has 15 residues. V lost 2 bases and J 6 bases, leaving 18 bases between the germline ends. The germline V gene encodes CDR1 SGHRS and CDR2 YFSETQ.

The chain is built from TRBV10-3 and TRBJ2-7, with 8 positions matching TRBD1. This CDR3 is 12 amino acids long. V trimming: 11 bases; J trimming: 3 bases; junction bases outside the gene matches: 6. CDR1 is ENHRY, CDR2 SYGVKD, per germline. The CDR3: CASGQGLYEQYF. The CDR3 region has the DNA TGTGCCTCCGGACAGGGCCTCTACGAGCAGTACTTC.

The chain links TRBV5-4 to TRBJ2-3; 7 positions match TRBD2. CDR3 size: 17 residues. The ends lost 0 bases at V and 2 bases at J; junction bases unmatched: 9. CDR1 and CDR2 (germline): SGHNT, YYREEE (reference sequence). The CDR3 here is CASSLGAPGLLTDTQYF. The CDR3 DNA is TGTGCCAGCAGCTTGGGCGCCCCGGGACTACTCACAGATACGCAGTATTTT.